A selection of T cell receptor beta chains follows, all from one sample in a study of blood T cell repertoires in COVID-19. Here immunoSEQ multiplex PCR was the method, and the copy in TCRdb shows in-frame clones only, minus some. The data show roughly 320,000 clones, more than 80% seen once. Sequenced input: peripheral blood. The source is a woman aged 45-59 years with COVID-19, enrolled during active disease. Both conserved end residues are part of each CDR3. Each record gives: D gene, J gene, clone size, V gene, CDR3 DNA, CDR3 protein. A D gene is named only where the DNA matches it firmly. Clone sizes are given selectively: once, few, many, or a class where the clone is expanded.

>NA|TRBJ1-4|NA|TRBV7-7
TGTGCCAGCAGCTTATCTGGGCAGGCAGGAGAAAAACTGTTTTTT
CASSLSGQAGEKLFF
>TRBD2|TRBJ2-7|few|TRBV30
TGTGCCTGTCGGTTCGGCGGGGGGGCCTACGAGCAGTACTTC
CACRFGGGAYEQYF
>TRBD1|TRBJ1-5|NA|TRBV12-3/TRBV12-4
TGTGCCAGCAACAACAGGGGGAATCAGCCCCAGCATTTT
CASNNRGNQPQHF
>NA|TRBJ1-3|NA|TRBV19
TGTGCCAGTAGTTTTGGGGTAGCGGGAAACACCATATATTTT
CASSFGVAGNTIYF
>TRBD1|TRBJ2-5|NA|TRBV12-3/TRBV12-4
TGTGCCAGCAGCACCCCAGGGGGCAAGACCCAGTACTTC
CASSTPGGKTQYF
>TRBD2|TRBJ2-1|few|TRBV7-4
TGTGCCAGCAGCTTCCTGGCCCTAGCGGGGATGAGCTCCTACAATGAGCAGTTCTTC
CASSFLALAGMSSYNEQFF
>TRBD1|TRBJ1-4|NA|TRBV6-1
TGTGCCAGCAGTGAAGCGGCATGGGGGACAGGGGACGAAAAACTGTTTTTT
CASSEAAWGTGDEKLFF
>NA|TRBJ2-7|NA|TRBV4-1
TGCGCCAGCAGTTACCCCTGGCAGGGTAAGGGCCACGAGCAGTACTTC
CASSYPWQGKGHEQYF
>TRBD2|TRBJ2-1|NA|TRBV19
TGTGCCAGTAGTGCTAGCGGGCCCCCCTACAATGAGCAGTTCTTC
CASSASGPPYNEQFF
>NA|TRBJ2-1|NA|TRBV4-1
TGCGCCAGCAGCCAAGATTCAGCGGCCGACTACAATGAGCAGTTCTTC
CASSQDSAADYNEQFF
>TRBD2|TRBJ2-1|NA|TRBV7-2
TGTGCCAGCAGCCGGAGCGGGAGCACCTACAATGAGCAGTTCTTC
CASSRSGSTYNEQFF
>TRBD1|TRBJ2-7|few|TRBV7-9
TGTGCCAGCAGCCCCCCACACAGGGGTTCAGCCTACGAGCAGTACTTC
CASSPPHRGSAYEQYF
>NA|TRBJ2-7|once|TRBV6-5
TGTGCCAGCAGCCGCCAACAGGGCGAGCAGTACTTC
CASSRQQGEQYF
>NA|TRBJ1-1|NA|TRBV5-1
TGCGCCAGCAGCTTGGAACGGACAGTCATGAACACTGAAGCTTTCTTT
CASSLERTVMNTEAFF
>TRBD1|TRBJ2-7|once|TRBV11-3
TGTGCCAGCAGCTGGGGCGCAGGGGGCGCCGAGCAGTACTTC
CASSWGAGGAEQYF
>TRBD1|TRBJ2-7|NA|TRBV6-5
TGTGCCAGCAGTTACTCCGTCCGGGACAGGGGACACGAGCAGTACTTC
CASSYSVRDRGHEQYF
>TRBD1|TRBJ2-5|once|TRBV5-1
TGCGCCAGCAGCTTGGCCGGGACAGGGGGCGCGGAGACCCAGTACTTC
CASSLAGTGGAETQYF
>TRBD2|TRBJ2-7|NA|TRBV15
TGTGCCACCAGCCCTCGGGCGGGAGTACAGTACTTC
CATSPRAGVQYF
>TRBD1|TRBJ1-1|NA|TRBV7-8
TGTGCCAGCAGCTTAGCCGGGACAGTCTCCACTGAAGCTTTCTTT
CASSLAGTVSTEAFF
>TRBD2|TRBJ2-3|NA|TRBV7-2
TGTGCCAGCAGCTCGATCGGACTAGCGGGAGAAGATACGCAGTATTTT
CASSSIGLAGEDTQYF
>TRBD1|TRBJ2-7|NA|TRBV18
TGTGCCAGCTCACCGGGACAGGGAGTCGGCGAGCAGTACTTC
CASSPGQGVGEQYF
>NA|TRBJ1-2|NA|TRBV3-1/TRBV3-2
TGTGCCAGCAGCCTTCAGGGGATCTATGGCTACACCTTC
CASSLQGIYGYTF
>NA|TRBJ1-1|NA|TRBV5-6
TGTGCCAGCAGCTTGGCCCGTAATACTGAAGCTTTCTTT
CASSLARNTEAFF
>NA|TRBJ2-3|NA|TRBV7-7
TGTGCCAGCAGCTTAGACTCCTCCACAGATACGCAGTATTTT
CASSLDSSTDTQYF
>NA|TRBJ2-3|NA|TRBV29-1
TGCAGCGTTGAAGATCCTATAGGGGAAGATACGCAGTATTTT
CSVEDPIGEDTQYF